What follows describes a single T cell receptor beta chain. The CDR3 is 17 amino acids. V shed 0 bases and J 14 bases; nucleotides not matched to a gene: 17. CDR1 LNHNV and CDR2 YYDKDF come from the germline V gene (reference sequence). The repertoire was sequenced with immunoSEQ multiplex PCR; TCRdb's copy has only in-frame clones and lacks some. The sample records about 44,000 clones, around 96% being singletons. The data were taken from a study of T cell changes during pregnancy in multiple sclerosis. The clonotype was recovered from a female donor with multiple sclerosis, enrolled in a pregnancy study. The sequenced sample was peripheral blood, obtained in the second trimester of pregnancy. V and J are TRBV15 and TRBJ1-1; 11 nucleotides align to TRBD1. CDR3 protein: CATSRDWTGGIPTGPFF. CDR3 in DNA: TGTGCCACCAGCAGAGATTGGACAGGGGGCATTCCAACCGGCCCCTTCTTT. Complete variable domain (other parts from reference TRBV15 and TRBJ1-1): DAMVIQNPRYQVTQFGKPVTLSCSQTLNHNVMYWYQQKSSQAPKLLFHYYDKDFNNEADTPDNFQSRRPNTSFCFLDIRSPGLGDTAMYLCATSRDWTGGIPTGPFFGQGTRLTVV.